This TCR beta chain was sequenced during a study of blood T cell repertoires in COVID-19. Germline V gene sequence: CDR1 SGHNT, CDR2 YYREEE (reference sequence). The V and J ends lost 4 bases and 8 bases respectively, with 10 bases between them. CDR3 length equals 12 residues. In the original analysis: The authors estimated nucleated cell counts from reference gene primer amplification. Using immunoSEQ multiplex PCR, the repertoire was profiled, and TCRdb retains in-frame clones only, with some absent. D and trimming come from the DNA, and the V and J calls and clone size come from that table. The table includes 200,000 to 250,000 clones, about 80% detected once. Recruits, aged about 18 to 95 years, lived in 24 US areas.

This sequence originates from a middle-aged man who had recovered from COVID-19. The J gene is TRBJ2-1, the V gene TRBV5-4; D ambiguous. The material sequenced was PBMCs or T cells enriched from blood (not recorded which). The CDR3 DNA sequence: TGTGCCAGCAGCACCAGGCTCGATGAGCAGTTCTTC. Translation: CASSTRLDEQFF.